The 8 T cell receptor beta chains in this list originate from one sample, sequenced in a study of blood T cell repertoires in COVID-19. The repertoire was sequenced with immunoSEQ multiplex PCR; TCRdb's copy has only in-frame clones and lacks some. The sample shows roughly 500,000 clones, roughly 90% of them seen only once. Sequenced: PBMCs or T cells enriched from blood (not recorded which). Receptor source: a woman aged 40 to 50 who had recovered from COVID-19.

The chain couples TRBV12-3 or TRBV12-4 to TRBJ2-6, with D hard to call. V lost 10 bases and J 0 bases, leaving 7 bases between the germline ends. The CDR3 is made up of 13 amino acids. Here the CDR3 DNA reads TGTGCCATCCGACACTCTGGGGCCAACGTCCTGACTTTC. Translation gives CAIRHSGANVLTF.

J is TRBJ1-2 and V is TRBV4-1; no clear D. Per the germline V gene, CDR1 is MGHRA and CDR2 is YSYEKL. Trimming shortened V by 1 base and J by 0 bases, and 9 bases separated the two germline ends. The CDR3 runs 15 residues. CDR3 nucleotides: TGCGCCAGCAGCCAAGGGGCAGGCCCTAACTATGGCTACACCTTC. This encodes CASSQGAGPNYGYTF.

The chain uses TRBV28 and TRBJ1-1, with D unclear. The V and J ends lost 2 bases and 2 bases respectively, with 6 bases between them. Germline-derived CDR1 and CDR2 are MDHEN and SYDVKM. This CDR3 region has 13 residues. The CDR3 DNA reads TGTGCCAGCAGTTTACCCCAAAACACTGAAGCTTTCTTT. It translates to CASSLPQNTEAFF.

The gene calls are TRBV18 and TRBJ1-1; 8 bases align to TRBD1. This CDR3 spans 14 amino acids. The germline V gene encodes CDR1 KGHSH and CDR2 LQKENI. The junction had 5 bases not matched to a gene; V was cut back by 3 bases and J by 5 bases. The CDR3, as DNA: TGTGCCAGCTCACCCACGACAGGGGTAACTGAAGCTTTCTTT. This codes for CASSPTTGVTEAFF.

The rearrangement joins TRBV6-5 to TRBJ1-5; D might be TRBD1 (5 bases). Germline-derived CDR1 and CDR2 are MNHEY and SVGAGI. Trimming shortened V by 0 bases and J by 3 bases, and 9 bases separated the two germline ends. The CDR3 spans 15 residues. CDR3: CASSYSGRANQPQHF. DNA for the CDR3: TGTGCCAGCAGTTACTCGGGCAGGGCCAATCAGCCCCAGCATTTT.

The rearrangement joins TRBV29-1 to TRBJ2-1; D gene unclear. Trimming pared 7 bases from V and 9 bases from J, leaving 16 bases between. CDR1 SQVTM and CDR2 ANQGSEA come from the germline V gene. The CDR3 has 12 residues. CDR3 nucleotide sequence: TGCAGCGCCGGCCATCAGGTGGGTGAGCAGTTCTTC. Its protein product is CSAGHQVGEQFF.

The rearrangement uses TRBV2 and TRBJ1-4; no firm D call. In germline, CDR1 is SNHLY, CDR2 FYNNEI. V shed 0 bases and J shed 0 bases, with 14 bases lying between them. The CDR3 has 18 residues. The CDR3 sequence: CASSEASSSLSTNEKLFF. The CDR3 DNA is TGTGCCAGCAGTGAAGCCTCGAGTAGTCTATCAACTAATGAAAAACTGTTTTTT.

The rearrangement uses TRBV5-1 and TRBJ1-3; 8 nucleotides agree with TRBD1. Germline assignment: CDR1 SGHRS and CDR2 YFSETQ. The CDR3 sequence is 17 residues long. V was pared by 4 bases and J by 0 bases, with 9 bases of the junction left unmatched. The CDR3, as DNA: TGCGCCAGCAGCCCCCGTAGTCAGGGGGCCTCTGGAAACACCATATATTTT. Translating gives CASSPRSQGASGNTIYF. Based on the CDR3 plus reference TRBV5-1 and TRBJ1-3, the full variable domain is KAGVTQTPRYLIKTRGQQVTLSCSPISGHRSVSWYQQTPGQGLQFLFEYFSETQRNKGNFPGRFSGRQFSNSRSEMNVSTLELGDSALYLCASSPRSQGASGNTIYFGEGSWLTVV.